This paragraph covers one T cell receptor (beta chain) sequence. Its antigen is unknown. The time point here: pretreatment peripheral blood. Each individual provided 1 to 8 samples (taken pretreatment and on-treatment). This record belongs to a study of PD-L1 blockade in urothelial cancer. Study at large: Males with bladder-origin urothelial cancer made up about 90% of the roughly 29 patients. Analysis of the blood was performed 3 weeks (second dose) and 6 weeks after treatment start. Study results and limitations: Pretreatment blood TCR clonality under the median forecast improved survival.

With V trimmed by 10 bases and J by 8 bases, 15 bases remained unmatched. The CDR3 is made up of 16 amino acids. Germline-derived CDR1 and CDR2 are LNHDA and SQIVND (reference sequence). Some clones are missing from TCRdb's copy, which holds only in-frame ones; the method was immunoSEQ multiplex PCR. The sample has approximately 45,000 clones; approximately 78% are singletons. Sequencing was performed on PBMCs, taken around atezolizumab (anti-PD-L1) treatment. V gene TRBV19 combines with J gene TRBJ2-1; 12 nucleotides match TRBD2. The sequence derives from a man between 45 and 60 years old with urothelial cancer. As DNA, the CDR3 is TGTGCCACTAGCTCAGGGCTAGCGGGAGGGAACCATGAGCAGTTCTTC. Translating it yields CATSSGLAGGNHEQFF.